This entry concerns a single T cell receptor (beta chain). The data were obtained in a study of cytomegalovirus exposure and HLA in healthy donors. Trimming pared 1 base from V and 6 bases from J, leaving 17 bases between. Germline-derived CDR1 and CDR2 are SGHDT and YYEEEE. The CDR3 is made up of 16 amino acids. The PCR ran on 60 Vbeta and 13 Jbeta primers. Assay used: immunoSEQ multiplex PCR; TCRdb lists only in-frame clones, some missing. The sample carries under 150,000 clones, approximately 80% recorded once. The J gene is TRBJ2-1, the V gene TRBV5-6, with TRBD1 as a possible D gene (5 bases). The sequence derives from a woman aged 40 to 50 in good health and CMV-seropositive. The sequenced sample was PBMCs. The CDR3 protein is CASSLTRVEWRNEQFF. The CDR3 DNA is TGTGCCAGCAGCTTGACCAGGGTGGAGTGGCGCAATGAGCAGTTCTTC.